This TCR beta chain came from a study of cytomegalovirus exposure and HLA in healthy donors. Findings and caveats of the study: Cytomegalovirus status was reportedly diagnosed by the classifier with high sensitivity and specificity. First-cohort TCR clusters were later found to tend to co-occur in the approximately 120 validation repertoires. Researchers catalogued 150 or so TCR beta chains as cytomegalovirus-associated.

Some clones are missing from TCRdb's copy, which holds only in-frame ones; the method was immunoSEQ multiplex PCR. Of 100,000 to 150,000 clones in the sample, over 85% were seen once. About this clone: Antigen specificity is unknown.

The approximately 130-subject validation cohort, separate from the approximately 630-subject first cohort, included the donors. This CDR3 spans 16 amino acids. After removal of 0 bases from V and 2 bases from J, the junction contained 5 bases not matched to a gene. CDR1 SGHRS and CDR2 YFSETQ come from the germline V gene. The TCR originated in a woman under 30 in good health and CMV-seronegative. Sequenced input: PBMCs. V is TRBV5-1 and J is TRBJ1-3; 7 bases map to TRBD1. The CDR3 DNA sequence: TGCGCCAGCAGCTTGGCAGGGGGGATAACTGGAAACACCATATATTTT. Amino acids: CASSLAGGITGNTIYF.